The T cell receptor beta chain described here comes from a study of T cell responses to AZD1222 COVID-19 vaccine. Study conclusions and caveats: Donors were mostly white British, more females; clonal diversity possibly underestimated.

This clone has just a few counts. Its specificity is unknown. V was pared by 4 bases and J by 9 bases, with 10 bases of the junction left unmatched. CDR3 length: 15 amino acids. Per the germline V gene, CDR1 is LGHDT and CDR2 is YNNKEL (reference sequence). Profiling relied on immunoSEQ multiplex PCR, and the TCRdb table lists in-frame clones only, not all of them. Of under 130,000 clones listed, more than 75% are singletons. The source was peripheral blood, collected on day 0 of AZD1222 vaccination. This chain uses TRBV3-1 (or the pseudogene TRBV3-2) with TRBJ2-1; 9 nucleotides align to TRBD2. The TCR originated in an adult in good health. CDR3 DNA: TGTGCCAGCAGCCCTATGGGCGGGAGGGCCCTTGAGCAGTTCTTC. Protein sequence: CASSPMGGRALEQFF.